This T cell receptor (beta chain) was sequenced for a study of T-cell memory formation after mild COVID-19. Study outcomes and limitations: Later expanders leaned CD4+, whereas day 15 to 85 contracting clones were balanced CD4/CD8.

Note on this clonotype: Antigen specificity is unknown.

TCRdb ran MiXCR on the 5' RACE reads and lists one entry per CDR3 protein. The sample includes roughly 320,000 distinct CDR3 sequences, around 28% of them seen just once. In germline, CDR1 is KGHDR, CDR2 SFDVKD. The CDR3 covers 18 residues. Trimming took 2 bases from V and 0 from J; bases not matched to a gene: 6. The sequencing sample was made of PBMCs or a T cell subset sorted from them (not recorded which). This clonotype was obtained from an adult woman who had mild COVID-19 (a few samples of this study predate the infection). Cell type and time point are not known. The J gene is TRBJ2-3, the V gene TRBV24-1, with TRBD2 matching 11 bases. The CDR3 loop reads CATSDSGTSGPSTDTQYF. CDR3 nucleotide sequence: TGTGCCACCAGTGATTCCGGGACTAGCGGCCCTAGCACAGATACGCAGTATTTT.